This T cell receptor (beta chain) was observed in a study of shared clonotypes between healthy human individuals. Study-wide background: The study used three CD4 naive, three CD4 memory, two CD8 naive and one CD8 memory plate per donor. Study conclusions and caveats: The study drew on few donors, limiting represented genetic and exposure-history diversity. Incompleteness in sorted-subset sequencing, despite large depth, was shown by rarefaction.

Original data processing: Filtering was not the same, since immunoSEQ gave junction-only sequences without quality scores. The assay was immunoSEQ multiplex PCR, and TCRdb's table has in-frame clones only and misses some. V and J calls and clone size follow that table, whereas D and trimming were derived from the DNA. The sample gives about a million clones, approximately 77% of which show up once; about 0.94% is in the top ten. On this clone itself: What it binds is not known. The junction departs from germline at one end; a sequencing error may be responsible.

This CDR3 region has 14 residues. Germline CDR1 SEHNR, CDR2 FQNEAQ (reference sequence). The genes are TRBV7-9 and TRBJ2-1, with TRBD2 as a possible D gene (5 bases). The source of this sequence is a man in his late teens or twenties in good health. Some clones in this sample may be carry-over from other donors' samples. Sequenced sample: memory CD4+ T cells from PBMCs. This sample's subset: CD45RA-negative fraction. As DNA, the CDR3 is TGTGCCAGCAGCCTAGCCTCAGCCTACAATGAGCAGTTCTTC. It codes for CASSLASAYNEQFF.